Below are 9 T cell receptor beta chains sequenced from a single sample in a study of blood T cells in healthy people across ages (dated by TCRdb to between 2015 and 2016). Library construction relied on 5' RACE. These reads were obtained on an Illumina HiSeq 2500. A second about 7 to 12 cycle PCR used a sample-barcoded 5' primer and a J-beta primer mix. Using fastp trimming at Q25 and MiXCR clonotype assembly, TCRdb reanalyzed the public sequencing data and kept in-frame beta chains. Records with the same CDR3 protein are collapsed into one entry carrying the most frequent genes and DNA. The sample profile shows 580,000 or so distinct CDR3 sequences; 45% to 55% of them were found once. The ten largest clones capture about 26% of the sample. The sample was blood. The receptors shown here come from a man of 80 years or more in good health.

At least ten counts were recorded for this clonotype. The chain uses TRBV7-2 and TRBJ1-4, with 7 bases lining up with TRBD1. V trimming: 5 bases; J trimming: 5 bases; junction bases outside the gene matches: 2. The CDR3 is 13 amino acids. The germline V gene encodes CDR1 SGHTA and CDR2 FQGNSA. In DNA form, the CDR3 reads TGTGCCAGCAGCCCGGACAGGAATGAAAAACTGTTTTTT. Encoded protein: CASSPDRNEKLFF.

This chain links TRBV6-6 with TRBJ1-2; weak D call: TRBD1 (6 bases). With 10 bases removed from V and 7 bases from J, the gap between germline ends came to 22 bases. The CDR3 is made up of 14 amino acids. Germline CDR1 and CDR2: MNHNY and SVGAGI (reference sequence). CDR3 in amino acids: CANSYYRDTSGYTF. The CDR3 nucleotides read TGTGCCAACAGCTACTACCGGGACACTAGTGGCTACACCTTC.

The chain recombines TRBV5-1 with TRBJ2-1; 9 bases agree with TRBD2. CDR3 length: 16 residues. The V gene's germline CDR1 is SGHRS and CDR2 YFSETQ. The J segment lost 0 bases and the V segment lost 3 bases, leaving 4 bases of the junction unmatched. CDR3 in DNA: TGCGCCAGCAGCTCGCGACTAGCGGACTCCTACAATGAGCAGTTCTTC. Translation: CASSSRLADSYNEQFF.

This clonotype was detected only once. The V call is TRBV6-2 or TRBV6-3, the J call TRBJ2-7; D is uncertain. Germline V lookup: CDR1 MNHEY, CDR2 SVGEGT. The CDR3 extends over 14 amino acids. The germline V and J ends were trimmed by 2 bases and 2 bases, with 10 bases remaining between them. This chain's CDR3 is CASSYGSGAYEQYF. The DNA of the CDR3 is TGTGCCAGCAGTTACGGGTCGGGTGCCTACGAGCAGTACTTC.

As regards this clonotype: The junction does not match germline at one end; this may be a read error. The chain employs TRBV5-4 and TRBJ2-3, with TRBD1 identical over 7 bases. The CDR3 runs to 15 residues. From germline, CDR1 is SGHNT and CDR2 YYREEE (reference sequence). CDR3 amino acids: CASSLQGLFTDTQYF. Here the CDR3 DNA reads TGTGCCAGTAGCTTACAGGGGCTTTTCACAGATACGCAGTATTTT.

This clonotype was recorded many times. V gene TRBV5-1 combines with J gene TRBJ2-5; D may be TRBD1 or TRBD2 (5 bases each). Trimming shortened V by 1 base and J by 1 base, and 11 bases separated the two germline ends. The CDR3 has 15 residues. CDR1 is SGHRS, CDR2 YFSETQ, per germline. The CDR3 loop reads CASSLRPGSQETQYF. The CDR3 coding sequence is TGCGCCAGCAGCTTGCGTCCAGGGAGCCAAGAGACCCAGTACTTC.

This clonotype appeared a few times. CDR3 sequence reads: CASSNLAGGPRNEQFF. The CDR3 DNA is TGTGCCAGCAGCAACCTAGCGGGAGGGCCTAGGAATGAGCAGTTCTTC. The J gene is TRBJ2-1, the V gene TRBV21-1; the D segment call TRBD2 is taken from the table without a DNA check. TRBV21-1 is an annotated pseudogene. This CDR3 is 16 amino acids long.

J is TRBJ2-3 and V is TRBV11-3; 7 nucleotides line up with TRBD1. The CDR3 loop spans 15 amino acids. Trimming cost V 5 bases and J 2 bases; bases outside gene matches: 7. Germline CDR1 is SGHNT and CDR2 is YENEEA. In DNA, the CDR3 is TGTGCCAGCAGCCCCCGGGACAGTACCACAGATACGCAGTATTTT. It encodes CASSPRDSTTDTQYF. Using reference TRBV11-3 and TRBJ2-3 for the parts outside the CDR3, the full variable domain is EAGVVQSPRYKIIEKKQPVAFWCNPISGHNTLYWYLQNLGQGPELLIRYENEEAVDDSQLPKDRFSAERLKGVDSTLKIQPAELGDSAVYLCASSPRDSTTDTQYFGPGTRLTVL.

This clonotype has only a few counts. This CDR3 reads CASSYSVRGLTDTQYF. The CDR3 DNA is TGTGCCAGCAGTTACTCGGTACGCGGACTCACAGATACGCAGTATTTT. V and J are TRBV6-6 and TRBJ2-3; tentative D call: TRBD2 (5 bases). The CDR3 has 16 amino acids. In germline, CDR1 is MNHNY, CDR2 SVGAGI (reference sequence). The ends were cut back, 0 bases at V and 2 bases at J, with 12 bases in the middle.